This T cell receptor beta chain was obtained from a study of shared clonotypes between healthy human individuals. A remark on this clone: As yet, its antigen is unknown.

Findings and caveats of the study: Some naive CD4 clonotypes, roughly 5%, turned up in common across a handful of donors. It was the non-shared clonotypes that had lower generation probabilities than clonotypes shared by all four donors.

In the study's own analysis: ImmunoSEQ only sent back junction sequences with no quality scores, so filtering was done differently. Only in-frame clones appear in the TCRdb table, and some are missing; sequencing was by immunoSEQ multiplex PCR. Clone size and the V and J calls come from that table; the DNA yielded D and trimming. The data contain approximately 940,000 clones, less than 85% of them singletons. Germline trimming cut 4 bases from V and 2 bases from J; bases unmatched to any gene: 5. The length of the CDR3 is 16 residues. Germline lookup yields CDR1 SGHRS and CDR2 YFSETQ. This chain connects TRBV5-1 to TRBJ2-6; TRBD1 aligns across 8 bases. This clonotype originated in a man aged 18 to 30 in good health. The specimen sequenced was memory CD4+ T cells sorted from blood. The subset is: CD45RA-negative fraction. The CDR3 DNA reads TGCGCCAGCAGCCCGACAGGGGTTGCTGGGGCCAACGTCCTGACTTTC. Translating it yields CASSPTGVAGANVLTF.